Each of the 25 T cell receptor beta chains below was sequenced from the same sample in a study of Graves' ophthalmopathy and Graves' hyperthyroidism. RNA transcripts yielded amplified TCR beta CDR3 regions. First-round RT-PCR with HTBI primers preceded a second-round multiplex PCR. Each CDR3 protein is one row after TCRdb ran MiXCR on the multiplex PCR reads. The data show about 400,000 distinct CDR3 sequences, approximately 15% seen once. The sequencing input was peripheral blood. The receptor source for this set is a woman younger than 30 with stable Graves' hyperthyroidism.

The chain recombines TRBV30 with TRBJ1-6, with D unclear. CDR1 and CDR2 (germline): GTSNPN, SVGIG (reference sequence). The CDR3 has 12 residues. V was clipped by 2 bases and J by 7 bases, with 6 bases between them. The CDR3 DNA is TGTGCCTGGAGTTTGGGAAATTCACCCCTCCACTTT. Amino acid sequence: CAWSLGNSPLHF.

This clonotype was found a few times. The chain uses TRBV24-1 and TRBJ1-6; D might be TRBD1 (5 bases). V was pared by 7 bases and J by 4 bases, with 10 bases between. The length of the CDR3 is 14 residues. The germline V gene has CDR1 KGHDR and CDR2 SFDVKD. This CDR3 reads CATRGTGYNSPLHF. For the CDR3, the DNA is TGTGCCACCAGGGGAACAGGATATAATTCACCCCTCCACTTT.

This clonotype was seen at least ten times. This rearrangement joins TRBV12-3 or TRBV12-4 to TRBJ1-2; 12 positions match TRBD1. Unmatched junction bases numbered 6, after V lost 0 bases and J lost 7 bases. The CDR3 length is 16 residues. This CDR3 reads CASSLATGQGAFGYTF. The CDR3, as DNA: TGTGCCAGCAGTTTAGCGACGGGACAGGGGGCATTTGGCTACACCTTC.

With regard to this clonotype: Since a much larger clone is just one base distant, this may be a read error. The chain has TRBV12-3 or TRBV12-4 and TRBJ1-1; TRBD1 is a possible D gene (6 bases). This CDR3 has 14 amino acids. The CDR3, as DNA: TGTGCCAGCAGTTTCGGCGTGGGGGACACTGAAGCTTGCTTT. This translates into CASSFGVGDTEACF.

V is TRBV6-5 and J is TRBJ2-6; no firm D call. The CDR3 consists of 16 residues. CDR1 is MNHEY, CDR2 SVGAGI, per germline. Trimming removed 0 bases at V and 2 bases at J, with 8 bases between. The CDR3 sequence: CASSYSSGPGANVLTF. CDR3 nucleotides: TGTGCCAGCAGTTACTCGAGTGGACCTGGGGCCAACGTCCTGACTTTC.

A word on this clonotype: A much bigger clone sits one base away, suggesting this may be a read error. The chain carries TRBV19 and TRBJ2-7, with 8 bases identical to TRBD1. Per the germline V gene, CDR1 is LNHDA and CDR2 is SQIVND (reference sequence). This CDR3 has 16 residues. CDR3 in amino acids: CASSLEPGQASYEQCF. Here the CDR3 DNA reads TGTGCCAGTAGTCTAGAGCCGGGACAGGCCTCCTACGAGCAGTGCTTC.

A remark on this clonotype: One junction end disagrees with the germline gene, perhaps due to a read error. The chain joins TRBV9 to TRBJ2-1; TRBD1 is a possible D gene (5 bases). Germline CDR1 SGDLS, CDR2 YYNGEE. There are 16 residues in the CDR3. The CDR3 sequence: CASSVEDAGYNNEQFF. The CDR3, as DNA: TGCGCCAGCAGCGTAGAGGATGCAGGGTATAACAATGAGCAGTTCTTC.

This clonotype was observed at least ten times. The J gene is TRBJ1-5, the V gene TRBV5-1, with TRBD1 matching over 7 bases. Germline V lookup: CDR1 SGHRS, CDR2 YFSETQ. The CDR3 has 13 residues. V dropped 4 bases and J dropped 4; count of bases not matched to a gene: 2. The CDR3: CASSQGVNQPQHF. The CDR3 nucleotides read TGCGCCAGCAGCCAGGGGGTTAATCAGCCCCAGCATTTT.

This clonotype was recorded many times. This sequence joins TRBV12-3 or TRBV12-4 and TRBJ1-2; no firm D call. V was pared by 6 bases and J by 4 bases, with 15 bases between. This CDR3 has 14 amino acids. The CDR3 DNA reads TGTGCCAGCAGCTTAACCCCTACACGCTATGGCTACACCTTC. Its translation is CASSLTPTRYGYTF.

Many counts were recorded for this clonotype. The gene calls are TRBV12-3 or TRBV12-4 and TRBJ1-6, with D unresolved. This CDR3 region has 13 residues. V was shortened by 5 bases and J by 6 bases, with 8 bases between the two germline ends. The CDR3 loop is CASSARINSPLHF. The CDR3 bases are TGTGCCAGCAGTGCACGGATTAATTCACCCCTCCACTTT.

This rearrangement joins TRBV5-5 to TRBJ2-2, with D hard to call. CDR1 SGHKS and CDR2 YYEKEE come from the germline V gene (reference sequence). The V gene lost 1 base and the J gene lost 0 bases, with 10 bases spanning the gap. The CDR3 is 16 residues long. In DNA form, the CDR3 reads TGTGCCAGCAGCTTGAAACAATTCGCGAACACCGGGGAGCTGTTTTTT. It is translated as CASSLKQFANTGELFF.

At least ten counts were recorded for this clonotype. The chain joins TRBV11-2 to TRBJ1-2, with 7 bases lining up with TRBD1. CDR1 and CDR2 from the germline V gene are SGHAT and FQNNGV. V shed 5 bases, J shed 2 bases, and the junction held 5 bases outside the gene matches. This CDR3 spans 14 amino acids. The CDR3 protein is CASSIPGQNYGYTF. CDR3 in DNA: TGTGCCAGCAGCATCCCGGGACAGAACTATGGCTACACCTTC.

The rearrangement uses TRBV11-3 and TRBJ2-2; D is undetermined. The CDR3 has 14 amino acids. Germline CDR1 reads SGHNT; CDR2 reads YENEEA. Trimming removed 1 base from V and 4 bases from J, with 7 bases in between. CDR3 residues: CASSLAPSTGELFF. The CDR3 DNA reads as TGTGCCAGCAGCTTAGCCCCCTCCACCGGGGAGCTGTTTTTT.

By share of the sample, this clonotype is medium-sized. The chain is built from TRBV27 and TRBJ1-6, with no clear D. The length of the CDR3 is 15 residues. The germline V gene encodes CDR1 MNHEY and CDR2 SMNVEV (reference sequence). V was clipped by 2 bases and J by 5 bases, with 10 bases between them. The CDR3 DNA reads as TGTGCCAGCAGTTTAGGGCCGGCCAATAATTCACCCCTCCACTTT. As protein: CASSLGPANNSPLHF.

This clonotype is labeled medium-sized (0.01 to 0.1%). The chain uses TRBV6-5 and TRBJ1-6, with 8 bases matching TRBD1. Trimming took 7 bases from V and 7 from J; bases not matched to a gene: 6. The CDR3 length is 14 residues. The germline CDR1 and CDR2 sequences are MNHEY and SVGAGI. The DNA of the CDR3 is TGTGCCAGCAAAGGGGGACAGGAAAATTCACCCCTCCACTTT. Protein sequence: CASKGGQENSPLHF.

In this sample, this clonotype turned up many times. The chain carries TRBV7-9 and TRBJ2-7, with TRBD1 identical over 8 bases. The CDR3 totals 15 residues. The V and J ends lost 5 bases and 2 bases, in that order; junction bases with no gene match: 8. Per germline, CDR1 SEHNR and CDR2 FQNEAQ (reference sequence). CDR3 region: CASSPDREPTYEQYF. CDR3 sequence (DNA): TGTGCCAGCAGCCCGGACAGGGAACCAACCTACGAGCAGTACTTC.

There are many counts of this clonotype. This rearrangement joins TRBV7-9 to TRBJ2-5; TRBD1 matches 7 bases. The germline V gene has CDR1 SEHNR and CDR2 FQNEAQ (reference sequence). The CDR3 runs 15 residues. The V segment lost 5 bases and the J segment 5 bases; nucleotides outside the gene matches: 11. CDR3 DNA sequence: TGTGCCAGCAGCAACCGACAGGGAGCGTGGGAGACCCAGTACTTC. Translation gives CASSNRQGAWETQYF.

This clonotype was picked up many times. A read error may account for a junction end that differs from germline. This sequence joins TRBV4-2 and TRBJ1-2, with 7 bases lining up with TRBD1. This CDR3 is built from 17 residues. Germline assignment: CDR1 LGHNA and CDR2 YNFKEQ. The CDR3 spells CASSEELTGDFNYGYTF. The CDR3, as DNA: TGTGCCAGCAGCGAAGAGTTAACAGGGGATTTTAACTATGGCTACACCTTC.

There are many counts of this clonotype. The chain is built from TRBV9 and TRBJ1-6, with 7 bases aligning to TRBD1. Unmatched junction bases numbered 4, after V lost 0 bases and J lost 4 bases. CDR3 length equals 16 residues. Germline lookup yields CDR1 SGDLS and CDR2 YYNGEE. The CDR3 sequence is CASSVGGGQYNSPLHF. The CDR3 nucleotides are TGTGCCAGCAGCGTAGGAGGGGGACAGTATAATTCACCCCTCCACTTT.

The V and J genes are TRBV7-9 and TRBJ2-7; no clear D. Germline-derived CDR1 and CDR2 are SEHNR and FQNEAQ (reference sequence). The V end was cut by 1 base, the J end by 4 bases, with 8 bases between. The CDR3 has 13 residues. CDR3 sequence: CASSLGVVYEQYF. CDR3 bases: TGTGCCAGCAGCTTAGGCGTGGTATACGAGCAGTACTTC.

This clonotype was recorded many times. The rearrangement joins TRBV6-1 to TRBJ2-7; 8 bases map to TRBD1. V trimming: 4 bases; J trimming: 3 bases; junction bases outside the gene matches: 8. This CDR3 comprises 15 residues. The germline CDR1 and CDR2 sequences are MNHNS and SASEGT. The CDR3 reads CASSGETGANYEQYF. CDR3 nucleotides: TGTGCCAGCAGTGGAGAGACAGGGGCGAACTACGAGCAGTACTTC.

This clonotype was picked up many times. This chain joins TRBV6-1 and TRBJ1-1; TRBD1 aligns across 11 bases. J was trimmed by 7 bases and V by 6 bases; bases with no gene match: 13. Germline values: CDR1 MNHNS, CDR2 SASEGT. The CDR3 is 16 amino acids. The CDR3 nucleotides read TGTGCCAGCAGCCCCGGGACAGGGGGATATCCCGGTGAAGCTTTCTTT. Translated: CASSPGTGGYPGEAFF.

This clonotype was counted at least ten times. The chain uses TRBV6-5 and TRBJ2-7; a possible D gene is TRBD1 (6 bases). The length of the CDR3 is 15 residues. Trimming took off 4 bases at V and 2 bases at J, with 15 bases between the two ends. Germline CDR1 reads MNHEY; CDR2 reads SVGAGI. The CDR3 spells CASSSSGDRPYEQYF. DNA of the CDR3: TGTGCCAGCAGTTCGTCAGGGGATCGCCCCTACGAGCAGTACTTC.

This clonotype was detected many times. This chain connects TRBV2 to TRBJ2-7; D not certain. CDR1 and CDR2 (germline): SNHLY, FYNNEI. The CDR3 runs to 14 residues. V lost 6 bases to trimming and J lost 3 bases, with 15 bases between them. CDR3 residues: CASSPSPQVYEQYF. DNA for the CDR3: TGTGCCAGCAGCCCTTCTCCCCAGGTCTACGAGCAGTACTTC.

Ten or more counts support this clonotype. This chain links TRBV29-1 with TRBJ1-2, with a tentative D call TRBD1 (6 bases). The CDR3 covers 13 residues. Per the germline V gene, CDR1 is SQVTM and CDR2 is ANQGSEA. The V gene lost 7 bases and the J gene lost 4 bases, with 16 bases spanning the gap. The CDR3 here is CSDPVGQGYGYTF. The CDR3 DNA reads TGCAGCGACCCCGTGGGACAAGGCTATGGCTACACCTTC.